This T cell receptor (beta chain) derives from a study of T-cell reconstitution after alpha-beta-depleted transplantation in children. Study-level findings and limits: T-cell numbers and diversity one year post-transplant derived largely from freshly generated T cells.

Unique molecular identifiers were used to barcode this TCRbeta library. Using its own MiXCR run on the PCR reads, TCRdb lists one record per CDR3 protein. The sample consists of about a million distinct CDR3 sequences, about 26% of them appearing once. With regard to this clonotype: The antigen remains unidentified. An end of the junction differs from the germline gene, which may be a read error.

There are 12 residues in the CDR3. The sequenced sample was PBMCs, mostly from graft donor cells, obtained 360 days after TCRalphabeta/CD19-depleted stem cell transplant. This receptor was taken from a boy under two years old who had a stem cell transplant for SCID, so the T cells may come from the graft donor. The rearrangement joins TRBV12-3 or TRBV12-4 to TRBJ2-1; 11 bases line up with TRBD2. Here the CDR3 DNA reads TGTGCCAGCAGTAAGAAGGGACTAGCGGAACTCTTC. Its protein product is CASSKKGLAELF.